Below, one T cell receptor (beta chain) is given with its context. The data were taken from a study of blood T cell repertoires in COVID-19. At the level of the study: The analysed material was cDNA or gDNA that came from T cells, B-cell-depleted T cells, or PBMCs.

Per germline, CDR1 SNHLY and CDR2 FYNNEI. The CDR3 is 13 amino acids. V was clipped by 7 bases and J by 4 bases; unmatched bases: 3. The study recruited people aged roughly 18 to 100 years across about 25 US areas. Cohort placement rested on clinical history that participants reported themselves. Under the authors' procedure: Reference gene primer amplification gave estimated nucleated cell counts. Sequenced by immunoSEQ multiplex PCR; TCRdb stores in-frame clones only, minus some. The V and J calls and clone size were taken over from that table, and D and trimming were inferred from the DNA. The profile shows fewer than 250,000 clones, 70% to 90% of them singletons.

The genes are TRBV2 and TRBJ2-1; 8 bases fit TRBD2. The clonotype comes from a man aged 25-40 years who had recovered from COVID-19. Sequenced sample: PBMCs or T cells enriched from blood (not recorded which). In nucleotides, the CDR3 is TGTGCCAGCAAAACTAGCGGATACAATGAGCAGTTCTTC. Translation: CASKTSGYNEQFF.